This TCR beta chain was found in a study of CD8 T cells in ankylosing spondylitis. Study results and caveats: Characteristic of ankylosing spondylitis blood, it appeared, was a TCR beta motif comprising roughly 8 highly homologous variants.

This clonotype was observed a few times. Its antigen remains unknown. Libraries of TCR beta came from quantitative 5'-RACE with molecular barcodes. From the 5' RACE reads, TCRdb called clonotypes with MiXCR, one entry per CDR3 protein. The sample contains 400,000 or so distinct CDR3 sequences, 26% of which appear only once. The specimen was blood, either unsorted or a sorted T cell fraction (not recorded which). The clonotype originates from a male donor with ankylosing spondylitis.

The CDR3 nucleotides read TGCAGCGTTCGGGCGGAGGGGACAGATACGCAGTATTTT. It yields the protein CSVRAEGTDTQYF. The genes are TRBV29-1 and TRBJ2-3; D is perhaps TRBD2 (6 bases). CDR3 size: 13 residues. Trimming removed 5 bases from V and 3 bases from J, with 12 bases in between. Per germline, CDR1 SQVTM and CDR2 ANQGSEA.